This T cell receptor beta chain came from a study of control samples from healthy donors and cancer patients. The CDR3 has 14 residues. Germline V gene sequence: CDR1 LGHNA, CDR2 YNFKEQ. V shed 4 bases and J 7 bases; nucleotides not matched to a gene: 8. The data were produced by immunoSEQ multiplex PCR, yet TCRdb's version contains in-frame clones alone and is incomplete. The sample lists tens of thousands of clones, roughly 80% occurring once. The source is a man younger than 45 in good health. This chain joins TRBV4-2 and TRBJ1-1; TRBD1 matches 8 bases. Sequences were obtained from blood. The CDR3 here is CASSRRTGHNEAFF. CDR3 nucleotides: TGTGCCAGCAGCCGAAGGACAGGGCATAATGAAGCTTTCTTT.